This T cell receptor (beta chain) was recovered during a study of blood T cell repertoires in COVID-19. As originally analysed: Quantification of nucleated cells was approximated via reference gene primer amplification. The method was immunoSEQ multiplex PCR; TCRdb's version includes in-frame clones alone and lacks a portion of them. V and J calls and clone size are given by that table; D and trimming were obtained from the DNA. The sample has fewer than 350,000 clones, about 91% seen once. What was sequenced was peripheral blood. The TCR originated in a man between 25 and 39 years old with COVID-19, enrolled during active disease.

The CDR3 DNA reads TGTGCCAGCAGCCGGGGACAGGCGGCGGCCAATCAGCCCCAGCATTTT. It translates to CASSRGQAAANQPQHF. This chain uses TRBV7-9 with TRBJ1-5; 8 bases fit TRBD1. Losses at the gene ends were 5 bases for V and 3 bases for J; bases not matched to a gene: 9. There are 16 residues in the CDR3. Looked up from germline, CDR1 is SEHNR and CDR2 is FQNEAQ (reference sequence).